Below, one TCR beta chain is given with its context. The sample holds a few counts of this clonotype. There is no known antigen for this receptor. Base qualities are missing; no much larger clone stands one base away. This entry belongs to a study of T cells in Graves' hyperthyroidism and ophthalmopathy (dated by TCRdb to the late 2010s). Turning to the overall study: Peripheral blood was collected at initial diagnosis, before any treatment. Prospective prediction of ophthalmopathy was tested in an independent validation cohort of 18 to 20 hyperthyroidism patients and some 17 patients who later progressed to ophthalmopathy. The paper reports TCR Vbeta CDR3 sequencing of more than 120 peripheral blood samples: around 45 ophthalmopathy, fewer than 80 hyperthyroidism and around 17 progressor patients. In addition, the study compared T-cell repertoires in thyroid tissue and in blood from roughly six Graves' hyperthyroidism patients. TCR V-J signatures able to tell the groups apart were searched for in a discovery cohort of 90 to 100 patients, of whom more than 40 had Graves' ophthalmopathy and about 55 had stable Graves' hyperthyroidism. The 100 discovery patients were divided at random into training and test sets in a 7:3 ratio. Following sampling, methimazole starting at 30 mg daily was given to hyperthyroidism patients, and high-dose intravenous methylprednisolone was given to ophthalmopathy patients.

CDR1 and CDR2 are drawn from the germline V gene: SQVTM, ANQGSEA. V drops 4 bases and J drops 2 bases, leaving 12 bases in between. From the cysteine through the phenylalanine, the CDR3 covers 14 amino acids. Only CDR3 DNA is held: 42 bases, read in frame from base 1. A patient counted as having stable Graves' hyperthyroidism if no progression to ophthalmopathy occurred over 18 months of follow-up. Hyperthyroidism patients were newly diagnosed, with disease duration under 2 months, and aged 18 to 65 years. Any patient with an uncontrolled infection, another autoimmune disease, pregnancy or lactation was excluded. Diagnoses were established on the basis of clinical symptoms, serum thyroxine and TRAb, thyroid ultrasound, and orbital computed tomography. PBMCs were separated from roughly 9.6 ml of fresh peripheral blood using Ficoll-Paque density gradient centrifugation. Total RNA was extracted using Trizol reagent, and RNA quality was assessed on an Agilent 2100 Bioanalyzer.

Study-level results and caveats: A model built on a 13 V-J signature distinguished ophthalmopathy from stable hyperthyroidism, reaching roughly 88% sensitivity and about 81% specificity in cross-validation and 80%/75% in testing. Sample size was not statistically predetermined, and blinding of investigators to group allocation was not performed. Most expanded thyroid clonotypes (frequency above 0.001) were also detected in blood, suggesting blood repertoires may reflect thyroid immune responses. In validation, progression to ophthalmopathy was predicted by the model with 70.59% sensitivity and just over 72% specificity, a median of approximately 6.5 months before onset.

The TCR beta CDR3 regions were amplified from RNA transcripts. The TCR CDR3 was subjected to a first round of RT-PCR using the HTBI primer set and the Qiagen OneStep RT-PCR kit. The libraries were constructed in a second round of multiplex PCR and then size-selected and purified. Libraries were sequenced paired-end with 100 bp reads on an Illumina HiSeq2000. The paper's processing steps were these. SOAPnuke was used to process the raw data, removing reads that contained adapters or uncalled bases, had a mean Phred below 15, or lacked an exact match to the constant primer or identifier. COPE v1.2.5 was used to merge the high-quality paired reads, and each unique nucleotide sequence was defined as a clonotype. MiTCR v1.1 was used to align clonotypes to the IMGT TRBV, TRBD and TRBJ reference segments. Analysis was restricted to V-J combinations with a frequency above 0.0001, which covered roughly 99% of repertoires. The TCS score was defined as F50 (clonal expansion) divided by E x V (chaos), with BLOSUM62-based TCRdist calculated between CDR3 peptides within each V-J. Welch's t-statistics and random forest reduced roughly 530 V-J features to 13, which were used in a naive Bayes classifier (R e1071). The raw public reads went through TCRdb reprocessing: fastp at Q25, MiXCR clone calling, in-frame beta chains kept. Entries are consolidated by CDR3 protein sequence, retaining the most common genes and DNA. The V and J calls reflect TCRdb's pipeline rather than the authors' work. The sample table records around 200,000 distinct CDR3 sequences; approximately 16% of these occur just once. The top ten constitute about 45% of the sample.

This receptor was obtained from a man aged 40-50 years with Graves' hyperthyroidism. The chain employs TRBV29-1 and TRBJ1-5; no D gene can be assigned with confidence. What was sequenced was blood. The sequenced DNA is TGCAGCGTTGCGTCGGCAGGCGGCAATCAGCCCCAGCATTTT. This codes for CSVASAGGNQPQHF.